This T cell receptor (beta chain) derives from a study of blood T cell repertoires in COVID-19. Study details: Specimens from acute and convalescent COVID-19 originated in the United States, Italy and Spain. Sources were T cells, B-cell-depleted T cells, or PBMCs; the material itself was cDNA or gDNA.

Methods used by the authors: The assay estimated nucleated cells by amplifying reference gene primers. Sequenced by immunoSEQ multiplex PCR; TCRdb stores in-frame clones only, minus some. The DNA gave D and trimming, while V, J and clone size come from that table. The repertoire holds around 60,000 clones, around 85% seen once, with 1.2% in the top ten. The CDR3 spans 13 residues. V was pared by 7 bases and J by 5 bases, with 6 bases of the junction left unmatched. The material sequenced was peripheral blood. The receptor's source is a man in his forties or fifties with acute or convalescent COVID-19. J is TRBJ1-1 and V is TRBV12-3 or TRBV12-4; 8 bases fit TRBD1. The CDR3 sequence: CASTWTGRTEAFF. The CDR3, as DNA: TGTGCCAGCACCTGGACAGGGAGGACTGAAGCTTTCTTT.